Sequencing of this TCR beta chain was carried out in a study of T cells in Graves' hyperthyroidism and ophthalmopathy. Each ophthalmopathy patient scored at least 3 on the Clinical Activity Score and at least 4 on NOSPECS grade, with duration under 3 months. Thyroid ultrasound and orbital computed tomography, with clinical symptoms and serum thyroxine and TRAb, informed diagnoses. This clonotype came up a few times. Its antigen is not identified. The CDR3 totals 15 residues. The J segment lost 2 bases and the V segment lost 1 base, leaving 2 bases of the junction unmatched. The germline V gene has CDR1 LGHNA and CDR2 YNFKEQ. RNA transcripts served as the template for amplifying TCR beta CDR3 regions. First-round RT-PCR of the TCR CDR3 relied on the HTBI primer set. A single record per CDR3 protein comes from TCRdb applying MiXCR to the multiplex PCR reads. The profile shows 490,000 or so distinct CDR3 sequences, 15% to 20% of them singletons.

Findings of the study overall: By a 13 V-J model, ophthalmopathy was set apart from stable hyperthyroidism. The model forecast ophthalmopathy, anticipating it by a median roughly 6 months before onset.

The receptor was derived from a man in his forties with Graves' ophthalmopathy. The chain combines TRBV4-2 with TRBJ2-7; the match to TRBD1 covers 10 bases. The sequencing sample was made of blood. Written as DNA, the CDR3 is TGTGCCAGCAGCCAAGTTGGACAGGGGGCCTACGAGCAGTACTTC. Protein: CASSQVGQGAYEQYF.